A single sample gave rise to the 9 T cell receptor beta chains below, sequenced in a study of T cells after yellow fever vaccination. TCRdb reprocessed the 5' RACE reads with MiXCR, giving one entry per CDR3 protein. The data hold approximately 26,000 distinct CDR3 sequences, with roughly 4.5% observed a single time. The sequenced sample was PBMCs, either bulk or a sorted T-cell subset (CD4+, CD8+, memory, or dextramer-sorted; not recorded which), obtained on the day of the yellow fever booster vaccination. These receptors came from a man aged 18 to 29 who received the YFV17D yellow fever vaccine.

This clonotype has at least ten counts. The gene calls are TRBV20-1 and TRBJ1-6, with D uncertain. V lost 0 bases to trimming and J lost 0 bases, with 3 bases between them. This CDR3 is 14 amino acids long. Germline values: CDR1 DFQATT, CDR2 SNEGSKA (reference sequence). The CDR3 loop is CSARDSSYNSPLHF. The CDR3 DNA sequence: TGCAGTGCTAGAGACAGCTCCTATAATTCACCCCTCCACTTT.

This clonotype was counted at least ten times. This rearrangement joins TRBV7-6 to TRBJ1-1, with D maybe TRBD1 (6 bases). The CDR3 extends over 13 amino acids. Trimming removed 5 bases from V and 0 bases from J, with 7 bases in between. Germline V CDR1 and CDR2: SGHVS, FNYEAQ. CDR3 sequence (DNA): TGTGCCAGCAGCACAGGGATGAACACTGAAGCTTTCTTT. Protein sequence: CASSTGMNTEAFF.

This clonotype has a count of ten or more. This sequence joins TRBV4-1 and TRBJ1-5; D unresolved. V was shortened by 5 bases and J by 0 bases, with 11 bases between the two germline ends. CDR3 size: 15 residues. Germline V gene data show CDR1 as MGHRA and CDR2 as YSYEKL. The CDR3, as DNA: TGCGCCAGCAGCGAGCGACACGTTAGCAATCAGCCCCAGCATTTT. This sequence encodes CASSERHVSNQPQHF.

This clonotype was observed many times. The rearrangement joins TRBV3-2 to TRBJ2-5; the table assigns TRBD2, which was not confirmed against the DNA. TRBV3-2 represents a pseudogene. This CDR3 comprises 16 residues. CDR3 coding DNA: TGTGCCAGCAGCCCGGGACTAGCCGGCAAGCAAGAGACCCAGTACTTC. Its protein is CASSPGLAGKQETQYF.

This clonotype was counted a few times. J is TRBJ1-5 and V is TRBV4-3; a weak D match, TRBD1 (6 bases). Trimming shortened V by 4 bases and J by 5 bases, and 15 bases separated the two germline ends. This CDR3 comprises 15 residues. Per the germline V gene, CDR1 is LGHNA and CDR2 is YSLEER. The CDR3 protein is CASSPDRAIYQPQHF. The CDR3 nucleotides read TGCGCCAGCAGCCCGGACAGAGCAATTTATCAGCCCCAGCATTTT.

This clonotype was detected many times. V is TRBV12-3 or TRBV12-4 and J is TRBJ2-7; D is uncertain. The CDR3 extends over 12 amino acids. Trimming shortened V by 3 bases and J by 3 bases, and 6 bases separated the two germline ends. This chain's CDR3 is CASSLAHYEQYF. The CDR3 DNA sequence: TGTGCCAGCAGTTTGGCCCACTACGAGCAGTACTTC.

This clonotype was detected ten times or more. The genes are TRBV5-1 and TRBJ2-1; D not certain. The ends were cut back, 0 bases at V and 0 bases at J, with 7 bases in the middle. Germline V gene sequence: CDR1 SGHRS, CDR2 YFSETQ. This CDR3 comprises 15 residues. CDR3 nucleotides: TGCGCCAGCAGCTTGGAACTGGGCTCCTACAATGAGCAGTTCTTC. Its protein product is CASSLELGSYNEQFF.

V and J are TRBV19 and TRBJ2-1, with a possible D match to TRBD1 (6 bases). With 11 bases removed from V and 7 bases from J, the gap between germline ends came to 21 bases. The CDR3 sequence is 14 residues long. CDR1 LNHDA and CDR2 SQIVND come from the germline V gene (reference sequence). DNA of the CDR3: TGTGCCCTGTCGGATGGGACAAAAGAGAATGAGCAGTTCTTC. Protein: CALSDGTKENEQFF.

This clonotype was picked up many times. This sequence joins TRBV24-1 and TRBJ2-5, with TRBD2 matching over 9 bases. The junction had 2 bases not matched to a gene; V was cut back by 6 bases and J by 4 bases. The CDR3 covers 13 residues. Germline CDR1 KGHDR, CDR2 SFDVKD. CDR3 amino acids: CATSPSGVETQYF. The CDR3 nucleotides are TGTGCCACCAGTCCTAGCGGGGTAGAGACCCAGTACTTC.